The sequence of this T cell receptor beta chain was determined in a study of shared clonotypes between healthy human individuals. Study in general: Per donor, three plates held CD4 naive cells, three held CD4 memory, two held CD8 naive and one held CD8 memory.

Terminally differentiated effector memory CD45RA+ cells were left out of the naive CD8 fraction, which was CD45RO-negative and positively selected for CCR7. As for this clone: Its matching antigen is unknown.

General study findings and limits: A generally larger estimated richness was seen in naive subsets than in memory subsets.

Method: immunoSEQ multiplex PCR; TCRdb's copy keeps in-frame clones and lacks some. The sample gives some 2,000,000 clones, roughly 95% of which show up once; about 1.1% is in the top ten. Germline CDR1 is SGHTA and CDR2 is FQGNSA. The CDR3 runs to 16 residues. Germline trimming cut 2 bases from V and 3 bases from J; bases unmatched to any gene: 6. This chain joins TRBV7-2 and TRBJ2-1; 8 bases fit TRBD1. What was sequenced was naive CD8+ T cells sorted from blood. The sequence derives from a man aged 18-30 years in good health. The CDR3 reads CASSLSDRGVYNEQFF. CDR3 bases: TGTGCCAGCAGCTTATCTGACAGGGGTGTCTACAATGAGCAGTTCTTC.